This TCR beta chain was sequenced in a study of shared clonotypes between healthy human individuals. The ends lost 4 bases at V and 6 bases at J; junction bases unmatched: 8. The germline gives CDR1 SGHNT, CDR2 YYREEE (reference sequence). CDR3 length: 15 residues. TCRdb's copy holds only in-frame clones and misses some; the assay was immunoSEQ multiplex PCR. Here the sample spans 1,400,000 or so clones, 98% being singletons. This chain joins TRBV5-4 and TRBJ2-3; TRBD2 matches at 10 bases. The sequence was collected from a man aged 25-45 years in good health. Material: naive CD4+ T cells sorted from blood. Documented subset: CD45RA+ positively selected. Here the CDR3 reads CASSPTSGKVDTQYF. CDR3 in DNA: TGTGCCAGCAGCCCTACTAGCGGGAAGGTGGATACGCAGTATTTT. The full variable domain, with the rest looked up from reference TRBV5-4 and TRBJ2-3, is ETGVTQSPTHLIKTRGQQVTLRCSSQSGHNTVSWYQQALGQGPQFIFQYYREEENGRGNFPPRFSGLQFPNYSSELNVNALELDDSALYLCASSPTSGKVDTQYFGPGTRLTVL.